The 5 T cell receptor beta chains reported below all come from one sample, sequenced in a study of blood T cell repertoires in COVID-19. This table comes from immunoSEQ multiplex PCR, and its TCRdb copy is limited to in-frame clones, with some not included. Found here are approximately 400,000 clones, roughly 90% of them singletons; the top ten hold around 1.3%. Sequenced input: peripheral blood. These receptors were obtained from a man aged 40-49 years with acute or convalescent COVID-19.

The chain employs TRBV27 and TRBJ1-6, with D unresolved. The V gene lost 4 bases and the J gene lost 9 bases, with 13 bases spanning the gap. The CDR3 has 14 amino acids. The germline V gene has CDR1 MNHEY and CDR2 SMNVEV (reference sequence). The CDR3 DNA reads TGTGCCAGCAGTTCCGGGGTCGATGGTTCACCCCTCCACTTT. Translated, it gives CASSSGVDGSPLHF.

The gene calls are TRBV6-5 and TRBJ2-1; perhaps TRBD2 as D (6 bases). V lost 10 bases and J lost 9, with 13 bases in between. Germline values: CDR1 MNHEY, CDR2 SVGAGI. The length of the CDR3 is 11 residues. The CDR3 reads CATWRGREQFF. CDR3 bases: TGTGCCACGTGGAGGGGTCGTGAGCAGTTCTTC.

This clone was seen just once. The chain links TRBV19 to TRBJ2-1; D uncertain. The CDR3 is 16 residues long. V was pared by 7 bases and J by 1 base, with 17 bases between. In germline, CDR1 is LNHDA, CDR2 SQIVND (reference sequence). CDR3 region: CASTLSYLRSYNEQFF. The CDR3 DNA follows: TGTGCCAGTACTCTGTCCTATTTGAGGTCCTACAATGAGCAGTTCTTC.

The V call is TRBV20-1, the J call TRBJ2-1; a possible D gene is TRBD2 (5 bases). With 3 bases removed from V and 9 bases from J, the gap between germline ends came to 15 bases. CDR3 size: 13 residues. CDR1 DFQATT and CDR2 SNEGSKA come from the germline V gene (reference sequence). CDR3 DNA: TGCAGTGCTAGTGCCCCGGGAAGAATTGAGCAGTTCTTC. Protein: CSASAPGRIEQFF.

This clone was detected once. The CDR3 loop reads CASSKQGASATEAFF. CDR3 DNA sequence: TGTGCCAGTAGCAAACAGGGGGCGTCTGCCACTGAAGCTTTCTTT. The J gene is TRBJ1-1, the V gene TRBV19; 9 bases fit TRBD1. With 6 bases clipped from V and 4 bases from J, the junction kept 9 bases outside the gene matches. The germline gives CDR1 LNHDA, CDR2 SQIVND (reference sequence). CDR3 length: 15 amino acids.